This TCR beta chain is drawn from a study of CXCR3-negative and CXCR3-positive naive CD8 T cells. Comment on this clonotype: The antigen is not known.

Study results and caveats: Across naive subsets, surface CD5 expression was comparable, and TCR strength was inferred from properties of the TRB CDR3. Upon cryopreservation, CXCR3 expression partially decreased, and most assays used fresh PBMCs. Naive cells positive for CXCR3 carried more hydrophobic TRB CDR3s than CXCR3-negative ones. Much lower diversity was found in memory CD8+ cells, while both naive subsets had comparably high diversity.

The method, 5' RACE with UMI labels, was used to prepare the TRB cDNA libraries. TCRdb reprocessed the 5' RACE reads and stores each CDR3 protein as one record, lacking DNA. Its clone listing holds around 45,000 distinct CDR3 sequences. The CDR3 has 14 amino acids. The V gene's germline CDR1 is DFQATT and CDR2 SNEGSKA (reference sequence). This TCR was sampled from a human donor in good health. Some clones in this sample may be carry-over from other donors' samples. The sample consisted of naive CXCR3- CD8+ T cells from blood. Subset defined: CD45RO-CCR7+CD27+CD95- naive CD8+ T cells lacking CXCR3 (TNR3-). V gene TRBV20-1 combines with J gene TRBJ1-2; TCRdb designates TRBD1, a call that cannot be tested without DNA. The CDR3 sequence: CSATGQSVPYGYTF.